This TCR beta chain was found in a study of T cell responses to AZD1222 COVID-19 vaccine. Trimming took 0 bases from V and 11 from J, leaving 15 bases between them. The CDR3 runs 15 residues. Germline assignment: CDR1 SGHDT and CDR2 YYEEEE. Sequencing used immunoSEQ multiplex PCR; TCRdb keeps in-frame clones, though not all of them. The table records 90,000 to 130,000 clones, over 75% of them present only once. Material: peripheral blood, obtained on day 0 of AZD1222 vaccination. This chain links TRBV5-6 with TRBJ1-6, with D possibly being TRBD1 (6 bases). The source is an adult in good health. Here the CDR3 reads CASSLGGAGVAPLHF. CDR3 in DNA: TGTGCCAGCAGCTTGGGAGGGGCAGGGGTTGCACCCCTCCACTTT.